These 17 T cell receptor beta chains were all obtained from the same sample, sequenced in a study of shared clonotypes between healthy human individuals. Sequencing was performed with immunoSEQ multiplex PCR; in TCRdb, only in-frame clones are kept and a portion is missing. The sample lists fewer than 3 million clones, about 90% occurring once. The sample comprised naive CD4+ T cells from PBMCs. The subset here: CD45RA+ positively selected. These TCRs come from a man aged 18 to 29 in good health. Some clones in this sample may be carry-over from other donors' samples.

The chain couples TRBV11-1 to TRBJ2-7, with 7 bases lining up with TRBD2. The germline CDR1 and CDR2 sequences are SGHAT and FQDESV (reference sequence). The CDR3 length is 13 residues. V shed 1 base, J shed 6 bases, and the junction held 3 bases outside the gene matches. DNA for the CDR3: TGTGCCAGCAGCTTAGAAAGCGGGGCCGAGCAGTACTTC. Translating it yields CASSLESGAEQYF.

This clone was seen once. Here the CDR3 reads CASSTSVGTEAFF. CDR3 in DNA: TGTGCCAGCAGCACCTCGGTTGGGACTGAAGCTTTCTTT. This chain uses TRBV6-4 with TRBJ1-1; D is undetermined. Per germline, CDR1 MRHNA and CDR2 SNTAGT. The CDR3 runs to 13 residues. Deletions cut 6 bases from V and 5 bases from J, with 13 bases between.

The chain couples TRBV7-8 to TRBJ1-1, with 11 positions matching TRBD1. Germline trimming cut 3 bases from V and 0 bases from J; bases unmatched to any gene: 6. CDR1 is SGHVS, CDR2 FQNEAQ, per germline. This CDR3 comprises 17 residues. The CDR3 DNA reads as TGTGCCAGCAGCTTGCTTGGACAGGGGGCCTTGAACACTGAAGCTTTCTTT. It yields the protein CASSLLGQGALNTEAFF.

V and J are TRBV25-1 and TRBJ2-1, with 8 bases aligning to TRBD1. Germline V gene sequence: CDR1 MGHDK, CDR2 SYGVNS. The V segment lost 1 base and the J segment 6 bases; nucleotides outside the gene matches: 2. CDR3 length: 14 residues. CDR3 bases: TGTGCCAGCAGTGAATCTCAGGGGGCCAATGAGCAGTTCTTC. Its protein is CASSESQGANEQFF.

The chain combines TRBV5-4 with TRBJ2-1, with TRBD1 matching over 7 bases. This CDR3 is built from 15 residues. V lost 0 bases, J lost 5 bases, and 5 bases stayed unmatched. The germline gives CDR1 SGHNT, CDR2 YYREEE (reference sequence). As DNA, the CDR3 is TGTGCCAGCAGCTTGGAGGTGGGACAGCACAATGAGCAGTTCTTC. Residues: CASSLEVGQHNEQFF.

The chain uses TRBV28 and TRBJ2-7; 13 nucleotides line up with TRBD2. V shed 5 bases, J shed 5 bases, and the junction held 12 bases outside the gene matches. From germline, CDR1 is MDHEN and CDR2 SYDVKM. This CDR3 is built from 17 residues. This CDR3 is CASSPPGLAGQVNEQYF. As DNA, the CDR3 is TGTGCCAGCAGTCCCCCGGGACTAGCGGGACAGGTCAACGAGCAGTACTTC.

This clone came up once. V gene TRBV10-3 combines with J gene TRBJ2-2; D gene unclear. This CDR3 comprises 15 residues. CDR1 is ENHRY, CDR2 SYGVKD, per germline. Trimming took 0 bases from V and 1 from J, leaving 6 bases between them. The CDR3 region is CAISESSMNTGELFF. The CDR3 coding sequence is TGTGCCATCAGTGAGTCGTCTATGAACACCGGGGAGCTGTTTTTT.

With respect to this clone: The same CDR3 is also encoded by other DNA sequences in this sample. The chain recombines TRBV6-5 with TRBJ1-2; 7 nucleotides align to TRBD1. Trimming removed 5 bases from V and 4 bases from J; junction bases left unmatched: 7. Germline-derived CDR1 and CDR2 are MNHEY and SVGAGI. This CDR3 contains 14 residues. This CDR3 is CASSTRPGGYGYTF. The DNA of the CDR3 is TGTGCCAGCAGTACAAGGCCAGGGGGCTATGGCTACACCTTC.

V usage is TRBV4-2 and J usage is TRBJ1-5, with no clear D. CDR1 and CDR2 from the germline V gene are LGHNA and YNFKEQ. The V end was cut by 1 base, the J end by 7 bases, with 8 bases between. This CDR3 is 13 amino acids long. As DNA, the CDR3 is TGTGCCAGCAGCCAAGTTTTGGACCAGCCCCAGCATTTT. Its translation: CASSQVLDQPQHF.

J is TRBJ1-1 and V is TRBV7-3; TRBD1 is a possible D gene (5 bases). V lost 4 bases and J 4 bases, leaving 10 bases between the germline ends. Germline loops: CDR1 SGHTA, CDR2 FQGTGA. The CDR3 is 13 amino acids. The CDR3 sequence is CASSSAGFTEAFF. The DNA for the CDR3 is TGTGCCAGCAGCTCAGCAGGGTTCACTGAAGCTTTCTTT.

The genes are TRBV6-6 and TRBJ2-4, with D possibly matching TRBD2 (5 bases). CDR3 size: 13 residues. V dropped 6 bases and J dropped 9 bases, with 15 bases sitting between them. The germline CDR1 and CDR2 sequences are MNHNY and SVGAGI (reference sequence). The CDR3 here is CASRLDTGGIQYF. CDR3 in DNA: TGTGCCAGCAGGTTAGACACCGGAGGCATTCAGTACTTC.

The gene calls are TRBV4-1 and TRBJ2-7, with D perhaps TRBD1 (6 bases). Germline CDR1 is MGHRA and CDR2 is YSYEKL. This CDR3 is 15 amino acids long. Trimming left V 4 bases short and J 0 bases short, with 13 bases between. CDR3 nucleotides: TGCGCCAGCAGCCGAGAGGGACATAACTCCTACGAGCAGTACTTC. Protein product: CASSREGHNSYEQYF.

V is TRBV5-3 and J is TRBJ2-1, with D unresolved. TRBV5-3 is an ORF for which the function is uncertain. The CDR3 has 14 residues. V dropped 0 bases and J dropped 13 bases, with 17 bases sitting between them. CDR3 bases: TGTGCCAGAAGCTTGGGCCGACTCCGAACCCCCCAGTTCTTC. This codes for CARSLGRLRTPQFF.

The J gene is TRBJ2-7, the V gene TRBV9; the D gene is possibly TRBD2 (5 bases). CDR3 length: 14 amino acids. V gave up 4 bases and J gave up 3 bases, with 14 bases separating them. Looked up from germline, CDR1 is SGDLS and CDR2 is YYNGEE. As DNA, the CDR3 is TGTGCCAGCAGCTTGGGAGAAAGCTACTACGAGCAGTACTTC. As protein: CASSLGESYYEQYF.

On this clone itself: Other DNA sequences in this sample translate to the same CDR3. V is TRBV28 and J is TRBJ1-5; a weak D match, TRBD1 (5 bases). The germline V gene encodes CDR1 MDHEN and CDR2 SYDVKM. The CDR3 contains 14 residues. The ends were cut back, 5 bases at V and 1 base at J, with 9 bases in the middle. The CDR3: CASSAGGSNQPQHF. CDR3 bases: TGTGCCAGCAGTGCGGGGGGAAGCAATCAGCCCCAGCATTTT.

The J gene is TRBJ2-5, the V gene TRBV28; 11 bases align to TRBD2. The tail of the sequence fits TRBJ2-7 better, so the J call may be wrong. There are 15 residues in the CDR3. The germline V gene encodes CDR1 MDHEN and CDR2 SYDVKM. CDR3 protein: CASSVAGGVGYEQYF. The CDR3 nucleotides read TGTGCCAGCAGTGTAGCGGGAGGGGTGGGCTACGAGCAGTACTTC.

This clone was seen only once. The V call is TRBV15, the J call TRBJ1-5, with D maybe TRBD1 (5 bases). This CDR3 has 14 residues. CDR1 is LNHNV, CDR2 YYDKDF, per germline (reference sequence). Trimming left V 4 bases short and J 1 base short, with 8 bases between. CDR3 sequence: CATSNQGSNQPQHF. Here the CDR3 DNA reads TGTGCCACCAGCAACCAGGGAAGCAATCAGCCCCAGCATTTT. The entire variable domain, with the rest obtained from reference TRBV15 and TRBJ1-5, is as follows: DAMVIQNPRYQVTQFGKPVTLSCSQTLNHNVMYWYQQKSSQAPKLLFHYYDKDFNNEADTPDNFQSRRPNTSFCFLDIRSPGLGDTAMYLCATSNQGSNQPQHFGDGTRLSIL.